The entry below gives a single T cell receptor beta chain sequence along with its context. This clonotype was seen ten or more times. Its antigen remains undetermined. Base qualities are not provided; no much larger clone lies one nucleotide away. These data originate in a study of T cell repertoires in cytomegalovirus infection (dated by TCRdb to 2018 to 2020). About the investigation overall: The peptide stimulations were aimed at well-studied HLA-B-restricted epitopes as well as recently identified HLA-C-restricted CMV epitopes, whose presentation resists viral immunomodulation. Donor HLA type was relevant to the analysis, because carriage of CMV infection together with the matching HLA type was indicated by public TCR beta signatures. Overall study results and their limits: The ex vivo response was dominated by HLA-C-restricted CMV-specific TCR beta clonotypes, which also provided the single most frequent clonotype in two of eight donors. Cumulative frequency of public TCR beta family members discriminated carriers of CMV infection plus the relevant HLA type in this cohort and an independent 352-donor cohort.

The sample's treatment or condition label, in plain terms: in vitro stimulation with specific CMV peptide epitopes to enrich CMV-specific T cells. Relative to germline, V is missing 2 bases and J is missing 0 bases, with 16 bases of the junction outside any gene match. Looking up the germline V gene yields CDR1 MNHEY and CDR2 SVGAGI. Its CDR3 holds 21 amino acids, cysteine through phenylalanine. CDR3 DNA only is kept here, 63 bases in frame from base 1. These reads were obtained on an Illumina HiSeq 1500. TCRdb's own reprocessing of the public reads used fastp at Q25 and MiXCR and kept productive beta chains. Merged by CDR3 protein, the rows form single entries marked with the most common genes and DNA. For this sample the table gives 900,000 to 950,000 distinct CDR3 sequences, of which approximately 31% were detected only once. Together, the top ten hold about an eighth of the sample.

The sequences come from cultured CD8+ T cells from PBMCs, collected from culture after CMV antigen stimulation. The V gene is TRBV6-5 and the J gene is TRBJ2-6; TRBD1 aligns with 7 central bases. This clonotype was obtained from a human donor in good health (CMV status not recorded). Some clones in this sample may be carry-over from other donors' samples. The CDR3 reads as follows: CASSYLPLGRGRPSGANVLTF. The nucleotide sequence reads TGTGCCAGCAGTTACCTACCCCTGGGCAGGGGGAGACCCTCTGGGGCCAACGTCCTGACTTTC.